The clone carrying this T cell receptor (beta chain) has a single count. What it recognizes is unknown. Mismatch with germline at one junction end may stem from a read error. The study excluded patients with uncontrolled infection, other autoimmune disease, pregnancy or lactation. The source of the PBMCs was over 8.5 ml of fresh peripheral blood. Researchers took RNA transcripts and amplified the TCR beta CDR3 regions from them. Researchers ran a first-round RT-PCR on the TCR CDR3 using the HTBI primer set. Using its own MiXCR run on the multiplex PCR reads, TCRdb lists one record per CDR3 protein. Of about 500,000 distinct CDR3 sequences listed, 15% to 20% are singletons. This CDR3 spans 12 amino acids. The germline gives CDR1 MNHEY, CDR2 SMNVEV (reference sequence). The sample comes from a study of T cells in Graves' hyperthyroidism and ophthalmopathy. Study observations and caveats: The model forecast ophthalmopathy, anticipating it by a median around 6.5 months before onset. Most clonotypes expanded in the thyroid (above 0.001) were also present in blood.

The sequencing sample was made of blood. The receptor was isolated from a woman aged 30 to 39 with Graves' ophthalmopathy. J is TRBJ1-1 and V is TRBV27; no firm D call. Written as DNA, the CDR3 is TGCGCCAGCAGTGAGCCGCGGACTGAAGCTTTCTTT. This gives the protein CASSEPRTEAFF.